The text below deals with one T cell receptor (beta chain). As yet, its antigen is unknown. The data derive from a study of cytomegalovirus exposure and HLA in healthy donors. Study-wide findings and caveats: It was shown in a later analysis that HLA-associated TCR beta chains were more clonally expanded than other, equally common chains. Some V segments, TRBV6-2 and TRBV6-3 among them, were indistinguishable and were therefore excluded.

The study ran its PCR with 60 Vbeta and 13 Jbeta primers. The data were produced by immunoSEQ multiplex PCR, yet TCRdb's version contains in-frame clones alone and is incomplete. The sample holds about 270,000 clones, around 65% seen once. Germline-derived CDR1 and CDR2 are GTSNPN and SVGIG (reference sequence). The CDR3 consists of 13 residues. V lost 4 bases and J lost 0, with 7 bases in between. The sequencing input was PBMCs. The TCR comes from a female donor in good health and CMV-seronegative. The genes are TRBV30 and TRBJ2-1; D is possibly TRBD2 (6 bases). In DNA, the CDR3 is TGTGCCTGGATAGCGGCCTCCTACAATGAGCAGTTCTTC. Translating gives CAWIAASYNEQFF.